The 25 T cell receptor beta chains given below trace back to one sample, sequenced in a study of T cell repertoires in cytomegalovirus infection. TCRdb re-called the reads with MiXCR, one entry per CDR3 protein. The sample lists roughly 200,000 distinct CDR3 sequences; roughly a sixth were seen once. The material sequenced was CD8+ T cells from PBMCs. All receptors derive from a human donor in good health (CMV status not recorded). Some clones in this sample may be carry-over from other donors' samples.

V gene TRBV12-3 or TRBV12-4 combines with J gene TRBJ1-5; D is perhaps TRBD1 (5 bases). There are 14 residues in the CDR3. V was cut by 3 bases and J by 7 bases, with 13 bases left in between. The CDR3 region is CASSFTRVGQPQHF. The CDR3 DNA reads as TGTGCCAGCAGTTTTACCAGGGTCGGCCAGCCCCAGCATTTT.

The chain recombines TRBV4-3 with TRBJ2-1; possibly TRBD1 for D (6 bases). Trimming shortened V by 2 bases and J by 7 bases, and 21 bases separated the two germline ends. The CDR3 is 17 amino acids. The germline V gene encodes CDR1 LGHNA and CDR2 YSLEER. The CDR3 bases are TGCGCCAGCAGCCAATCTCTAACCGGGACACGTCCGAATGAGCAGTTCTTC. This codes for CASSQSLTGTRPNEQFF.

This chain uses TRBV28 with TRBJ1-5; D is unresolved. The V gene lost 4 bases and the J gene lost 0 bases, with 13 bases spanning the gap. CDR1 and CDR2 (germline): MDHEN, SYDVKM. The CDR3 has 16 amino acids. The CDR3 DNA follows: TGTGCCAGCAGTTCCTCGGACGGTTTTAGCAATCAGCCCCAGCATTTT. It codes for CASSSSDGFSNQPQHF. Variable domain in full (rest from reference TRBV28 and TRBJ1-5): DVKVTQSSRYLVKRTGEKVFLECVQDMDHENMFWYRQDPGLGLRLIYFSYDVKMKEKGDIPEGYSVSREKKERFSLILESASTNQTSMYLCASSSSDGFSNQPQHFGDGTRLSIL.

This clonotype was picked up a small number of times. The J gene is TRBJ2-1, the V gene TRBV6-5, with D perhaps TRBD1 (5 bases). The germline gives CDR1 MNHEY, CDR2 SVGAGI. The V gene lost 5 bases and the J gene lost 5 bases, with 10 bases spanning the gap. The length of the CDR3 is 13 residues. DNA for the CDR3: TGTGCCAGCAGTCCGAGACAGAACAATGAGCAGTTCTTC. Amino acids: CASSPRQNNEQFF.

This clonotype was observed at least ten times. The chain uses TRBV7-8 and TRBJ2-7; D call uncertain. Germline CDR1 is SGHVS and CDR2 is FQNEAQ. Trimming stripped 0 bases from V and 3 bases from J, with 12 bases between. This CDR3 has 15 amino acids. CDR3 residues: CASSLATRSYYEQYF. CDR3 DNA sequence: TGTGCCAGCAGCTTAGCGACCAGGAGTTACTACGAGCAGTACTTC.

The V call is TRBV12-3 or TRBV12-4, the J call TRBJ1-1, with 10 positions matching TRBD1. This CDR3 spans 15 amino acids. The V segment lost 3 bases and the J segment 5 bases; nucleotides outside the gene matches: 6. The CDR3 DNA reads TGTGCCAGCAGTTTCCCGGGACAGGGGTATACTGAAGCTTTCTTT. Its protein product is CASSFPGQGYTEAFF.

In its sample, this clonotype was seen many times. This chain connects TRBV6-5 to TRBJ2-1; a possible D gene is TRBD1 (6 bases). Germline values: CDR1 MNHEY, CDR2 SVGAGI. V lost 0 bases, J lost 8 bases, and 14 bases lay in between. The CDR3 contains 15 residues. In DNA form, the CDR3 reads TGTGCCAGCAGTTACTCGTTGACAGGTCTGGATGAGCAGTTCTTC. Residues: CASSYSLTGLDEQFF.

The rearrangement links TRBV12-3 or TRBV12-4 to TRBJ2-1, with 10 bases identical to TRBD2. V was clipped by 6 bases and J by 6 bases; unmatched bases: 5. This CDR3 contains 14 residues. In DNA form, the CDR3 reads TGTGCCAGCAGGCCTAGCGGGGGCCTCAATGAGCAGTTCTTC. Its protein is CASRPSGGLNEQFF.

The rearrangement joins TRBV7-9 to TRBJ1-1, with 8 bases aligning to TRBD1. The CDR3 contains 14 residues. The germline V gene encodes CDR1 SEHNR and CDR2 FQNEAQ (reference sequence). Trimming took 2 bases from V and 6 from J; bases not matched to a gene: 5. The CDR3 loop is CASSLSDRDAEAFF. Written as DNA, the CDR3 is TGTGCCAGCAGCTTATCGGACAGGGACGCTGAAGCTTTCTTT.

V is TRBV7-3 and J is TRBJ2-3, with 7 bases identical to TRBD1. Germline CDR1 is SGHTA and CDR2 is FQGTGA. This CDR3 comprises 15 residues. Trimming cost V 6 bases and J 4 bases; bases outside gene matches: 10. The CDR3 bases are TGTGCCAGCAGTTCCCAAGGGGGCCGCGCAGATACGCAGTATTTT. Protein sequence: CASSSQGGRADTQYF.

This clonotype was counted a few times. This chain uses TRBV7-2 with TRBJ2-1; 7 bases are shared with TRBD1. This CDR3 has 14 amino acids. Germline-derived CDR1 and CDR2 are SGHTA and FQGNSA. The junction had 9 bases not matched to a gene; V was cut back by 5 bases and J by 8 bases. CDR3 DNA sequence: TGTGCCAGCAGCCACCGGGACAGATCTTATGAGCAGTTCTTC. Translating it yields CASSHRDRSYEQFF.

This clonotype was seen more than once but under ten times. The CDR3 DNA is TGTGCCAGCAGTTCATGGAGGGACAGGGGGTCCGGGGAGCTGTTTTTT. Its protein product is CASSSWRDRGSGELFF. This chain links TRBV7-6 with TRBJ2-2, with 11 positions matching TRBD1. After removal of 6 bases from V and 6 bases from J, the junction contained 9 bases not matched to a gene. CDR1 SGHVS and CDR2 FNYEAQ come from the germline V gene. The CDR3 covers 16 residues.

Only a few counts were recorded for this clonotype. The chain couples TRBV6-5 to TRBJ2-7; TRBD1 matches at 7 bases. Germline V gives CDR1 MNHEY, CDR2 SVGAGI. The CDR3 spans 12 residues. V dropped 2 bases and J dropped 6; count of bases not matched to a gene: 1. The CDR3 nucleotides read TGTGCCAGCAGTTACGGGGACAGCGAGCAGTACTTC. It specifies CASSYGDSEQYF.

The V gene is TRBV29-1, the J gene TRBJ2-5; unclear D gene. The germline V and J ends were trimmed by 7 bases and 5 bases, with 23 bases remaining between them. The length of the CDR3 is 15 residues. Germline CDR1 SQVTM, CDR2 ANQGSEA. The DNA of the CDR3 is TGCAGCGGGGAAAAAGAGTCTAGTAGGTCGGAGACCCAGTACTTC. Translated: CSGEKESSRSETQYF.

The chain joins TRBV7-9 to TRBJ2-1, with 9 bases that match TRBD2. The CDR3 extends over 15 amino acids. With 6 bases clipped from V and 6 bases from J, the junction kept 9 bases outside the gene matches. Germline CDR1 is SEHNR and CDR2 is FQNEAQ (reference sequence). The CDR3 reads CASRSGTSSLNEQFF. As DNA, the CDR3 is TGTGCCAGCAGGTCCGGGACTAGCTCACTCAATGAGCAGTTCTTC.

This clonotype has more than one count but fewer than ten. The chain carries TRBV29-1 and TRBJ1-1; D is unresolved. Trimming shortened V by 3 bases and J by 6 bases, and 14 bases separated the two germline ends. CDR3 length: 13 amino acids. Germline CDR1 reads SQVTM; CDR2 reads ANQGSEA. In nucleotides, the CDR3 is TGCAGCGTTGACCCGATGGCCTTCTCTGAAGCTTTCTTT. It translates to CSVDPMAFSEAFF.

The chain couples TRBV2 to TRBJ2-5, with 8 bases lining up with TRBD2. The CDR3 extends over 13 amino acids. Looked up from germline, CDR1 is SNHLY and CDR2 is FYNNEI. Losses at the gene ends were 6 bases for V and 3 bases for J; bases not matched to a gene: 3. The CDR3 DNA follows: TGTGCCAGCAGGGTTAGCGGGGAAGAGACCCAGTACTTC. It yields the protein CASRVSGEETQYF.

For the CDR3, the DNA is TGTGCCAGCAGTTATGACCGGACAGGGATCAAGAACACTGAAGCTTTCTTT. This translates into CASSYDRTGIKNTEAFF. The rearrangement uses TRBV6-2 or TRBV6-3 and TRBJ1-1, with 8 bases fitting TRBD1. The CDR3 extends over 17 amino acids. The V and J ends lost 3 bases and 1 base, in that order; junction bases with no gene match: 10. Germline CDR1 and CDR2: MNHEY and SVGEGT.

This clonotype was counted between two and nine times. This chain links TRBV7-9 with TRBJ1-1; D is undetermined. This CDR3 is built from 14 residues. The germline CDR1 and CDR2 sequences are SEHNR and FQNEAQ (reference sequence). The ends were cut back, 5 bases at V and 4 bases at J, with 14 bases in the middle. The CDR3: CASSEPRVGTEAFF. In DNA, the CDR3 is TGTGCCAGCAGCGAGCCCCGGGTCGGCACTGAAGCTTTCTTT.

There are many counts of this clonotype. This chain connects TRBV7-6 to TRBJ2-5; either TRBD1 or TRBD2 may fit D (7 bases each). CDR1 and CDR2 from the germline V gene are SGHVS and FNYEAQ. The length of the CDR3 is 14 residues. The V end was cut by 1 base, the J end by 5 bases, with 11 bases between. The CDR3 is CASSLGGGQETQYF. The CDR3 DNA is TGTGCCAGCAGCTTAGGGGGGGGACAGGAGACCCAGTACTTC.

The V and J genes are TRBV7-9 and TRBJ1-6, with 10 positions matching TRBD1. The CDR3 contains 14 residues. Looked up from germline, CDR1 is SEHNR and CDR2 is FQNEAQ (reference sequence). Trimming at V came to 6 bases and at J to 6 bases, leaving 2 bases not matched to a gene. CDR3 coding DNA: TGTGCCAGCAGAGGGACAGGGGTTAATTCACCCCTCCACTTT. It codes for CASRGTGVNSPLHF.

This clonotype showed up just a few times. The rearrangement uses TRBV4-1 and TRBJ1-1; no clear D. V lost 4 bases and J lost 7, with 13 bases in between. Germline loops: CDR1 MGHRA, CDR2 YSYEKL. CDR3 length: 13 amino acids. The CDR3, as DNA: TGCGCCAGCAGCCTTTCGAGATCCGATGAAGCTTTCTTT. Encoded protein: CASSLSRSDEAFF.

The chain is built from TRBV7-6 and TRBJ2-5; TRBD1 agrees at 8 bases. V lost 1 base to trimming and J lost 2 bases; unmatched junction nucleotides: 12. The CDR3 is 18 residues long. From germline, CDR1 is SGHVS and CDR2 FNYEAQ. CDR3 loop: CASSLEEEFRGPQETQYF. The CDR3 DNA sequence: TGTGCCAGCAGCTTAGAAGAGGAGTTCAGGGGGCCACAAGAGACCCAGTACTTC.

This clonotype was seen more than once but under ten times. This chain links TRBV12-3 or TRBV12-4 with TRBJ2-3, with D uncertain. CDR3 length: 10 residues. The V and J ends lost 9 bases and 10 bases respectively, with 11 bases between them. The CDR3 nucleotides are TGTGCCAGTGGGTTATTACCGCAGTATTTT. This translates into CASGLLPQYF.

This sequence joins TRBV15 and TRBJ2-1, with D possibly TRBD1 on 7 matching bases. The CDR3 is 17 amino acids. V lost 0 bases, J lost 8 bases, and 20 bases lay in between. Germline CDR1 is LNHNV and CDR2 is YYDKDF (reference sequence). The CDR3 DNA sequence: TGTGCCACCAGCAGAGATGGGAGGACAGGCCCGCACGATGAGCAGTTCTTC. Its translation: CATSRDGRTGPHDEQFF.